This T cell receptor (beta chain) was recorded in a study of regulatory and conventional T cells in RAG deficiency (dated by TCRdb to about 2017). Context from the whole study: High-throughput TCR beta sequencing was used to compare the diversity and composition of the Treg, conventional CD4+ and CD8+ T cell repertoires of RAG-deficient patients with those of healthy controls. Beyond this particular receptor, the publication reports: Compared with controls, Omenn syndrome and CID/AS patients had 80 to 100-fold fewer unique TCR beta sequences in Treg cells, but only roughly 9.3-fold fewer in the other subsets. Compared with control T-cell subpopulations, RAG-deficient patients had much lower Shannon entropy and higher Simpson indices. For some subjects, some T-cell subset analyses were not performed. All patient T-cell subsets had shorter CDR3 lengths; Omenn syndrome patients showed >80% Treg-Tconv repertoire overlap at nucleotide and amino acid level. In Omenn syndrome patients, sorted CD25-high CD127-low cells may represent peripherally activated cells rather than bona fide Treg cells.

On this clone: Its antigen is currently not known. No base quality information exists; no much larger clone differs at one position.

Before genomic DNA extraction, conventional CD4+ T cells were purified from blood as CD25-low CD127-high cells. For repertoire analyses, the comparison group consisted of roughly eight healthy control donors. Libraries were made using the immunoSEQ multiplex PCR assay. Genomic DNA from the sorted T-cell subsets was used to amplify rearranged TCR beta chain products, which were then sequenced. The original methods were these. Shannon entropy and Simpson indices were used to measure the diversity of productive TCR beta rearrangements in each repertoire. To assess clonal expansion, the frequencies of the 100 most abundant productive TCR beta clonotypes were added up as a share of total reads. The TRB repertoires were scored with a self-reactivity index built on which amino acids appear at CDR3beta positions 6 and 7. Repertoire analyses used two-way ANOVA; flow cytometric analyses used Student t or Mann-Whitney tests. The immuneACCESS repertoire file appears here via TCRdb, limited to in-frame rearrangements. These files lack a portion of the clones; in checked studies, under half of the deficit traces to unresolved V genes, and the cause of the others is not known. The V and J calls and clone size come from that table; D and trimming were worked out from the DNA. In all, the sample holds some 35,000 clones, and about 75% of those were seen once. The ten largest clones take up around 3.4% of the sample.

A distance of 11 bases separates the germline ends of V and J, which lose 0 bases and 5 bases respectively. The CDR1 and CDR2 encoded by the germline V gene are SGDLS and YYNGEE. The CDR3 covers 14 residues, taking in both the cysteine and the phenylalanine. CDR3 DNA is the only sequence kept; it has 42 bases, read in frame from the first base. These data were also filed under a second study, of regulatory T cells. As noted in the second study: The multiplex PCR used 52 forward TRBV primers and 13 reverse TRBJ primers, with assay-based and computational corrections for amplification bias. Restricted unique TRB V-J pairs and skewed V and J gene usage were observed in patient repertoires, most markedly in regulatory T cells. Between CD3G-deficient patients and healthy controls, the study compared T-cell receptor beta repertoires in sorted regulatory T cells, conventional CD4+ T cells and CD8+ T cells. Ficoll density separation was used to isolate peripheral blood mononuclear cells. Rearranged TRB loci were amplified from genomic DNA by multiplex PCR within the immunoSEQ assay. An Illumina HiSeq platform was used to sequence the TRB amplicons. Raw sequences were error-filtered and aligned to reference gene sequences by custom algorithms and were subsequently analyzed with the immunoSEQ online tools. Productive and nonproductive TRB rearrangement frequencies were evaluated among both unique and total sequences. Groups were compared by t tests, Mann-Whitney tests or two-way ANOVA performed in Prism software.

The TCR sequence derives from a human donor in good health. Here the chain combines TRBV9 and TRBJ1-2; perhaps TRBD1 is the D gene, with 5 bases matching. What was sequenced was CD4+ effector T cells sorted from blood. In nucleotide form, the sequence is TGTGCCAGCAGCGTAGATACAGGAGGATATGGCTACACCTTC. Translated, it reads CASSVDTGGYGYTF.